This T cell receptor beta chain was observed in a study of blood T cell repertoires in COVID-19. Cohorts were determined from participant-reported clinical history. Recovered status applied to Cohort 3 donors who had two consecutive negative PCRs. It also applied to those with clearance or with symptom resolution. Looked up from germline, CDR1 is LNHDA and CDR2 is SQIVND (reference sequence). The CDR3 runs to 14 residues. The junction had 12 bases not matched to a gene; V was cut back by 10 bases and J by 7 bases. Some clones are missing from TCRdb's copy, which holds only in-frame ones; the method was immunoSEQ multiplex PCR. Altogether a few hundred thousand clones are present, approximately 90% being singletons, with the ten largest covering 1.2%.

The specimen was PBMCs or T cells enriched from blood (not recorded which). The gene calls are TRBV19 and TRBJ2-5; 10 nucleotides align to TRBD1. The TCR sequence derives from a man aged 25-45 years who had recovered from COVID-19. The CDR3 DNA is TGTGCCACCGTTCCCGGGACAGGGGCCGGGACCCAGTACTTC. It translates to CATVPGTGAGTQYF.